This passage covers 2 T cell receptor beta chains from one sample sequenced in a study of cytomegalovirus exposure and HLA in healthy donors. In the PCR, 60 Vbeta and 13 Jbeta primers were used. Repertoires were generated with immunoSEQ multiplex PCR, while TCRdb's copy carries only in-frame clones and drops some. The repertoire consists of approximately 150,000 clones, with approximately 72% occurring once and the leading ten covering 2% to 2.5%. Material: PBMCs. These receptors all come from a human donor in good health.

The rearrangement uses TRBV6-5 and TRBJ2-7, with 7 bases that match TRBD1. Germline V gene lookup returns CDR1 MNHEY and CDR2 SVGAGI. J lost 0 bases, V lost 2 bases, and 1 base had no gene match. The CDR3 spans 14 residues. The CDR3 protein is CASSYDRASYEQYF. Here the CDR3 DNA reads TGTGCCAGCAGTTACGACAGGGCCTCCTACGAGCAGTACTTC.

This clone appeared a few times. CDR3 nucleotides: TGTGCCAGCAGCTCGGACAGGACTACCTCCTATGGCTACACCTTC. Translated, it gives CASSSDRTTSYGYTF. The V gene is TRBV13, the J gene TRBJ1-2, with TRBD1 identical over 7 bases. This CDR3 is built from 15 residues. The germline gives CDR1 PRHDT, CDR2 FYEKMQ (reference sequence). V lost 4 bases and J lost 4; bases outside the gene matches: 9.